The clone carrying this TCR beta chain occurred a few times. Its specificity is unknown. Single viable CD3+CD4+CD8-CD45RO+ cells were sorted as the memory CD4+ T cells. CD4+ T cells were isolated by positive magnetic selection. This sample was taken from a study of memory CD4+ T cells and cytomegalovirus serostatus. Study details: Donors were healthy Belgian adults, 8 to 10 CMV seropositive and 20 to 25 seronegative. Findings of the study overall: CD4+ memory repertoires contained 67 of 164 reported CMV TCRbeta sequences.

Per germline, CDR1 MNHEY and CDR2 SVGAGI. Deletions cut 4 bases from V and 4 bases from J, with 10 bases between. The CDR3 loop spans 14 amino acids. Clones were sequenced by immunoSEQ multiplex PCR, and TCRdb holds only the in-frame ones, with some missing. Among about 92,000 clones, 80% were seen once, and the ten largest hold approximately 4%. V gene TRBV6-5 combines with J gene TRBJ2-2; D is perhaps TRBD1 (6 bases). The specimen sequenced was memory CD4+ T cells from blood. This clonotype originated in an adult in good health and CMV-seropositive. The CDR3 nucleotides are TGTGCCAGCAGTTCAGGGGACGGCACCGGGGAGCTGTTTTTT. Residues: CASSSGDGTGELFF.